The next 25 T cell receptor beta chains were all read from a single sample in a study of CD8 T cells in Susac syndrome. About 0.5 to 1 ug RNA was reverse transcribed with random hexamers. One entry per CDR3 protein, called by TCRdb with MiXCR from the immunoSEQ multiplex PCR reads. Of about 180,000 distinct CDR3 sequences in the sample, under 97% were seen once. Source material: CD4+ T cells from PBMCs. Receptors were obtained from a human donor with multiple sclerosis.

This sequence joins TRBV7-9 and TRBJ2-7; D tentatively fits TRBD1 or TRBD2 (6 bases each). In germline, CDR1 is SEHNR, CDR2 FQNEAQ (reference sequence). The CDR3 runs to 14 residues. V was shortened by 4 bases and J by 0 bases, with 10 bases between the two germline ends. The DNA of the CDR3 is TGTGCCAGCAGCTGGGGGGCAGGCTCCTACGAGCAGTACTTC. Translated: CASSWGAGSYEQYF.

The V call is TRBV11-3, the J call TRBJ2-7; unclear D gene. The CDR3 consists of 12 residues. Germline values: CDR1 SGHNT, CDR2 YENEEA. The V end was cut by 4 bases, the J end by 3 bases, with 7 bases between. The CDR3 reads CASSSLNYEQYF. CDR3 bases: TGTGCCAGCAGCTCATTGAACTACGAGCAGTACTTC.

This rearrangement joins TRBV20-1 to TRBJ1-2, with 9 bases identical to TRBD1. Germline CDR1 reads DFQATT; CDR2 reads SNEGSKA (reference sequence). The V and J ends lost 0 bases and 5 bases, in that order; junction bases with no gene match: 13. CDR3 length: 17 amino acids. CDR3 amino acids: CSARDGDREGFGYGYTF. The CDR3 bases are TGCAGTGCTAGAGATGGGGACAGGGAGGGTTTTGGATATGGCTACACCTTC.

V is TRBV9 and J is TRBJ2-3; D is tentatively TRBD1 or TRBD2 (5 bases each). Trimming stripped 10 bases from V and 1 base from J, with 19 bases between. CDR1 and CDR2 from the germline V gene are SGDLS and YYNGEE. The CDR3 contains 15 residues. As DNA, the CDR3 is TGTGCCTCGGGGCCGAACTCCGGCCGCACAGATACGCAGTATTTT. It yields the protein CASGPNSGRTDTQYF.

J is TRBJ2-7 and V is TRBV27; D could derive from TRBD1 or TRBD2 (6 bases each). CDR3 length: 13 amino acids. The germline V gene encodes CDR1 MNHEY and CDR2 SMNVEV (reference sequence). V was pared by 1 base and J by 9 bases, with 13 bases between. This CDR3 is CASSLLGGQGQYF. CDR3 bases: TGTGCCAGCAGTTTATTGGGGGGCCAGGGGCAGTACTTC.

The chain uses TRBV5-1 and TRBJ1-1; TRBD1 is a possible D gene (5 bases). The V and J ends lost 1 base and 6 bases respectively, with 7 bases between them. This CDR3 comprises 12 residues. Per the germline V gene, CDR1 is SGHRS and CDR2 is YFSETQ. CDR3 sequence (DNA): TGCGCCAGCAGCTTGCCAGGGCCTGAAGCTTTCTTT. This codes for CASSLPGPEAFF.

The V and J genes are TRBV20-1 and TRBJ1-1; D perhaps matches TRBD1 (6 bases). V was shortened by 3 bases and J by 7 bases, with 12 bases between the two germline ends. Per the germline V gene, CDR1 is DFQATT and CDR2 is SNEGSKA (reference sequence). The CDR3 is 12 amino acids. This chain's CDR3 is CSASPPGVEAFF. Here the CDR3 DNA reads TGCAGTGCTAGTCCCCCAGGGGTTGAAGCTTTCTTT.

This chain links TRBV18 with TRBJ1-2; no definite D call. CDR1 KGHSH and CDR2 LQKENI come from the germline V gene. The V end lost 3 bases, the J end lost 1 base, and 12 bases lay between the germline ends. There are 15 residues in the CDR3. The CDR3 bases are TGTGCCAGCTCACCTCGAGGGCCCAATAACTATGGCTACACCTTC. This translates into CASSPRGPNNYGYTF. Full variable domain (outside the CDR3, taken from reference TRBV18 and TRBJ1-2): NAGVMQNPRHLVRRRGQEARLRCSPMKGHSHVYWYRQLPEEGLKFMVYLQKENIIDESGMPKERFSAEFPKEGPSILRIQQVVRGDSAAYFCASSPRGPNNYGYTFGSGTRLTVV.

The rearrangement joins TRBV29-1 to TRBJ1-5; TRBD1 aligns across 9 bases. Germline trimming cut 7 bases from V and 7 bases from J; bases unmatched to any gene: 11. CDR3 length equals 14 residues. Per the germline V gene, CDR1 is SQVTM and CDR2 is ANQGSEA. The chain's CDR3 is CSAELGQGGQPQHF. DNA of the CDR3: TGCAGCGCAGAGCTGGGACAGGGTGGACAGCCCCAGCATTTT.

This chain links TRBV7-2 with TRBJ2-7, with 11 bases that match TRBD2. The CDR3 runs 14 residues. The V gene end was trimmed by 5 bases and the J gene end by 8 bases; junction bases not matched to a gene: 8. Per the germline V gene, CDR1 is SGHTA and CDR2 is FQGNSA. CDR3 residues: CASSVGLADQKQYF. CDR3 nucleotides: TGTGCCAGCAGCGTGGGACTAGCGGACCAGAAGCAGTACTTC.

The rearrangement uses TRBV30 and TRBJ1-2, with D perhaps TRBD1 (6 bases). The germline CDR1 and CDR2 sequences are GTSNPN and SVGIG (reference sequence). This CDR3 has 14 amino acids. Trimming removed 2 bases from V and 7 bases from J, with 17 bases in between. The DNA of the CDR3 is TGTGCCTGGAGTTATTTAGGGGGGAGGTTTGGCTACACCTTC. It encodes CAWSYLGGRFGYTF.

The sample holds one count of this clonotype. V gene TRBV6-5 combines with J gene TRBJ2-5; 9 bases are shared with TRBD1. J lost 4 bases, V lost 0 bases, and 9 bases had no gene match. Germline CDR1 is MNHEY and CDR2 is SVGAGI. The CDR3 loop spans 17 amino acids. CDR3 DNA sequence: TGTGCCAGCAGTTACTCGAACCGACCGGGACAGGGAGAGACCCAGTACTTC. Translation: CASSYSNRPGQGETQYF.

Here the CDR3 reads CASSHRVDEQYF. The CDR3 nucleotides read TGTGCCAGCAGCCACAGGGTGGACGAGCAGTACTTC. The gene calls are TRBV6-2 or TRBV6-3 and TRBJ2-7; possibly TRBD1 for D (6 bases). Trimming removed 6 bases from V and 5 bases from J, with 11 bases in between. The germline V gene encodes CDR1 MNHEY and CDR2 SVGEGT. This CDR3 comprises 12 residues.

The chain recombines TRBV11-2 with TRBJ2-5; 8 bases fit TRBD1. The CDR3 covers 16 residues. Germline-derived CDR1 and CDR2 are SGHAT and FQNNGV. V shed 2 bases and J 0 bases; nucleotides not matched to a gene: 5. CDR3 bases: TGTGCCAGCAGCTTATCAGGGGGCAGTAACCAAGAGACCCAGTACTTC. Its translation is CASSLSGGSNQETQYF.

The chain couples TRBV30 to TRBJ2-1, with 9 nucleotides matching TRBD1. The CDR3 extends over 15 amino acids. V shed 5 bases and J 7 bases; nucleotides not matched to a gene: 12. Germline V gene sequence: CDR1 GTSNPN, CDR2 SVGIG (reference sequence). Here the CDR3 DNA reads TGTGCCTGGTTTACCCCGGGACAGGGATTTAATGAGCAGTTCTTC. Translated: CAWFTPGQGFNEQFF.

In DNA, the CDR3 is TGTGCCAGCAGTTTAGACCCACCCGGCACAGATACGCAGTATTTT. This sequence encodes CASSLDPPGTDTQYF. The chain joins TRBV12-3 or TRBV12-4 to TRBJ2-3; D is uncertain. CDR3 size: 15 residues. The ends were cut back, 1 base at V and 1 base at J, with 9 bases in the middle.

This chain links TRBV20-1 with TRBJ2-7, with a weak D call TRBD1 (8 bases). V lost 3 bases and J lost 3, with 15 bases in between. The CDR3 has 14 residues. Germline CDR1 is DFQATT and CDR2 is SNEGSKA (reference sequence). The CDR3 nucleotides are TGCAGTGCTAGCACCACAGGGGGGGTCTACGAGCAGTACTTC. Residues: CSASTTGGVYEQYF.

The chain combines TRBV5-6 with TRBJ2-3; possibly TRBD1 or TRBD2 for D (5 bases each). V was pared by 0 bases and J by 6 bases, with 11 bases between. CDR1 and CDR2 (germline): SGHDT, YYEEEE. The length of the CDR3 is 14 residues. As DNA, the CDR3 is TGTGCCAGCAGCTTGGTGGGACGGCATGATACGCAGTATTTT. It is translated as CASSLVGRHDTQYF.

The chain couples TRBV29-1 to TRBJ1-1; no reliable D call. This CDR3 comprises 13 residues. Germline assignment: CDR1 SQVTM and CDR2 ANQGSEA. V was clipped by 3 bases and J by 1 base, with 9 bases between them. CDR3 sequence: CSVEGWANTEAFF. Written as DNA, the CDR3 is TGCAGCGTTGAGGGGTGGGCGAACACTGAAGCTTTCTTT.

This clonotype was seen a single time. The CDR3 sequence: CAIRDRTYGYTF. In nucleotides, the CDR3 is TGTGCCATCCGGGACAGGACTTATGGCTACACCTTC. This chain joins TRBV19 and TRBJ1-2; 8 positions match TRBD1. The trim removed 10 bases at V and 5 bases at J, leaving 6 bases unmatched. Germline V gene lookup returns CDR1 LNHDA and CDR2 SQIVND (reference sequence). The CDR3 totals 12 residues. The full variable domain, rest sourced from reference TRBV19 and TRBJ1-2, is DGGITQSPKYLFRKEGQNVTLSCEQNLNHDAMYWYRQDPGQGLRLIYYSQIVNDFQKGDIAEGYSVSREKKESFPLTVTSAQKNPTAFYLCAIRDRTYGYTFGSGTRLTVV.

The CDR3 is CSVAGQVNTEAFF. The CDR3 nucleotides are TGCAGCGTGGCCGGACAGGTGAACACTGAAGCTTTCTTT. The gene calls are TRBV29-1 and TRBJ1-1; 7 bases map to TRBD1. The CDR3 contains 13 residues. J lost 0 bases, V lost 6 bases, and 4 bases had no gene match. Germline CDR1 is SQVTM and CDR2 is ANQGSEA.

This rearrangement joins TRBV28 to TRBJ1-1; TRBD1 aligns across 10 bases. The CDR3 runs to 19 residues. V lost 5 bases and J lost 3; bases outside the gene matches: 18. The germline V gene has CDR1 MDHEN and CDR2 SYDVKM. The CDR3 protein is CASSPLITISGTGDTEAFF. The DNA for the CDR3 is TGTGCCAGCAGTCCCCTGATCACAATTTCCGGGACAGGGGACACTGAAGCTTTCTTT.

The gene calls are TRBV18 and TRBJ2-3; no definite D call. Germline lookup yields CDR1 KGHSH and CDR2 LQKENI. Trimming removed 3 bases from V and 2 bases from J, with 9 bases in between. The CDR3 length is 14 residues. DNA of the CDR3: TGTGCCAGCTCACCCTTGCGAGACACAGATACGCAGTATTTT. This sequence encodes CASSPLRDTDTQYF.

This clonotype occurred once. This chain connects TRBV24-1 to TRBJ2-2, with D unresolved. Germline assignment: CDR1 KGHDR and CDR2 SFDVKD. Trimming cost V 5 bases and J 1 base, with 13 bases left between them. This CDR3 is built from 16 residues. The DNA for the CDR3 is TGTGCCACCAGTGCCTCTCTGGGCGGGAACACCGGGGAGCTGTTTTTT. Translating gives CATSASLGGNTGELFF.

This sequence joins TRBV29-1 and TRBJ1-2, with a weak D call TRBD1 (6 bases). Germline CDR1 reads SQVTM; CDR2 reads ANQGSEA. This CDR3 has 14 residues. Trimming took off 6 bases at V and 4 bases at J, with 18 bases between the two ends. For the CDR3, the DNA is TGCAGCGTAGCGATGGGGGCGCCGGGCTATGGCTACACCTTC. Translation gives CSVAMGAPGYGYTF.